Reported below is one T cell receptor beta chain. The antigen remains undetermined. This sample was included in a study of T cells after posttransplantation cyclophosphamide. Study-wide results and limits: Blood and skin or GI T cell repertoires showed limited TRB overlap. TRB clonality was highly associated with recipient CMV seropositivity and reactivation.

Germline lookup yields CDR1 LGHNA and CDR2 YNFKEQ. The CDR3 is 14 amino acids. V lost 3 bases to trimming and J lost 3 bases, with 8 bases between them. The table came from immunoSEQ multiplex PCR; TCRdb's copy has only in-frame clones and leaves some out. Of about 32,000 clones detected, around 90% appear once; the ten largest clones hold more than 13%. Sequenced: PBMCs. The sequence was obtained from a woman aged 40 to 50 with a blood cancer, CMV-positive, and with a related stem cell donor. This sequence joins TRBV4-2 and TRBJ2-2, with D possibly being TRBD1 (5 bases). Here the CDR3 reads CASSQGPHTGELFF. Written as DNA, the CDR3 is TGTGCCAGCAGCCAGGGGCCGCACACCGGGGAGCTGTTTTTT.